These 32 T cell receptor beta chains were all obtained from the same sample, sequenced in a study of blood T cells in healthy people across ages. A J-beta primer mix and a sample-barcoded 5' primer were used in a second PCR of roughly 6 to 12 cycles. One entry per CDR3 protein results from TCRdb running MiXCR on the 5' RACE reads. Of fewer than 1,200,000 distinct CDR3 sequences detected, almost 25% appear once; the ten largest clones hold 0.75%. The same sample was also used in a study of T cells of mothers and their children.

The sequenced sample was blood. All receptors derive from a girl between 2 and 10 years old in good health.

The chain is built from TRBV20-1 and TRBJ2-7, with 7 bases fitting TRBD1. CDR3 length equals 15 residues. Germline lookup yields CDR1 DFQATT and CDR2 SNEGSKA (reference sequence). The ends lost 5 bases at V and 5 bases at J; junction bases unmatched: 15. The CDR3, as DNA: TGCAGTGCTCCCCCAGGGGGTGGAGGTCAAGACGAGCAGTACTTC. Its protein product is CSAPPGGGGQDEQYF.

The gene calls are TRBV12-3 or TRBV12-4 and TRBJ2-3; the D is unclear. The V gene lost 3 bases and the J gene lost 4 bases, with 5 bases spanning the gap. There are 12 residues in the CDR3. CDR3 sequence: CASSFYPDTQYF. The DNA for the CDR3 is TGTGCCAGCAGTTTTTATCCAGATACGCAGTATTTT.

The chain uses TRBV5-1 and TRBJ2-5, with 9 bases fitting TRBD1. The DNA end lines up better with TRBJ2-7; the J call may be wrong. CDR3 length equals 14 residues. Looked up from germline, CDR1 is SGHRS and CDR2 is YFSETQ. The CDR3 DNA sequence: TGCGCCAGCAGCGACGGGACAGGGCGAAACGAGCAGTACTTC. This sequence encodes CASSDGTGRNEQYF.

The rearrangement joins TRBV29-1 to TRBJ2-3, with 8 bases identical to TRBD2. CDR3 length: 13 residues. Germline loops: CDR1 SQVTM, CDR2 ANQGSEA. After removal of 6 bases from V and 1 base from J, the junction contained 3 bases not matched to a gene. The DNA for the CDR3 is TGCAGCGTGAGCGGGAGCCGCACAGATACGCAGTATTTT. Amino acids: CSVSGSRTDTQYF.

V usage is TRBV7-6 and J usage is TRBJ2-1, with D tentatively TRBD1 (6 bases). This CDR3 is 15 amino acids long. V lost 5 bases and J 5 bases, leaving 16 bases between the germline ends. Per germline, CDR1 SGHVS and CDR2 FNYEAQ. Here the CDR3 DNA reads TGTGCCAGCAGCCTAATGTGGGGGCCAGACAATGAGCAGTTCTTC. Translation gives CASSLMWGPDNEQFF.

This sequence joins TRBV5-4 and TRBJ2-1; no clear D. CDR1 SGHNT and CDR2 YYREEE come from the germline V gene (reference sequence). The CDR3 has 14 residues. Trimming cost V 1 base and J 7 bases, with 12 bases left between them. CDR3 sequence: CASSLRPSDNEQFF. In nucleotides, the CDR3 is TGTGCCAGCAGCTTGAGGCCTTCAGATAATGAGCAGTTCTTC.

The genes are TRBV7-9 and TRBJ1-1, with D unclear. With 0 bases removed from V and 4 bases from J, the gap between germline ends came to 9 bases. Germline CDR1 is SEHNR and CDR2 is FQNEAQ (reference sequence). This CDR3 has 14 amino acids. CDR3 sequence: CASSLALVGTEAFF. CDR3 coding DNA: TGTGCCAGCAGCTTAGCTCTAGTGGGCACTGAAGCTTTCTTT.

The CDR3 region is CASSSQDRGPSYEQYF. CDR3 nucleotides: TGTGCCAGCAGCTCCCAAGACAGGGGGCCCTCCTACGAGCAGTACTTC. The genes are TRBV7-8 and TRBJ2-7, with TRBD1 identical over 10 bases. In germline, CDR1 is SGHVS, CDR2 FQNEAQ. The junction had 6 bases not matched to a gene; V was cut back by 4 bases and J by 0 bases. CDR3 length equals 16 residues.

A word on this clonotype: The junction does not match germline at one end; this may be a read error. The chain joins TRBV7-8 to TRBJ2-1; tentative D call: TRBD2 (6 bases). The CDR3 is made up of 14 amino acids. The germline V gene has CDR1 SGHVS and CDR2 FQNEAQ. CDR3 bases: TGTGCCAGCACCCCCTTGGGACTGCAAGAGACCCAGTGCTTC. Translated, it gives CASTPLGLQETQCF.

This sequence joins TRBV12-3 or TRBV12-4 and TRBJ2-1; the D is unclear. Trimming took 8 bases from V and 4 from J, leaving 12 bases between them. This CDR3 region has 13 residues. The CDR3 region is CASATVTYNEQFF. The CDR3 region has the DNA TGTGCCAGCGCTACGGTTACGTACAATGAGCAGTTCTTC.

J is TRBJ2-1 and V is TRBV27; D possibly matches TRBD1 or TRBD2 (5 bases each). Looked up from germline, CDR1 is MNHEY and CDR2 is SMNVEV (reference sequence). There are 15 residues in the CDR3. Trimming cost V 3 bases and J 3 bases, with 12 bases left between them. CDR3 in amino acids: CASSFGAGFYNEQFF. For the CDR3, the DNA is TGTGCCAGCAGTTTCGGGGCAGGGTTCTACAATGAGCAGTTCTTC.

This sequence joins TRBV7-9 and TRBJ2-5; D call uncertain. Germline V gene data show CDR1 as SEHNR and CDR2 as FQNEAQ (reference sequence). V shed 1 base and J shed 7 bases, with 13 bases lying between them. This CDR3 contains 14 residues. CDR3 DNA sequence: TGTGCCAGCAGCTTAGTTGATCAGTCGGTGACCCAGTACTTC. Protein product: CASSLVDQSVTQYF.

This clonotype has only a few counts. V gene TRBV27 combines with J gene TRBJ2-3; D gene ambiguous. Trimming removed 5 bases from V and 2 bases from J, with 17 bases in between. Germline CDR1 MNHEY, CDR2 SMNVEV (reference sequence). This CDR3 spans 16 amino acids. The CDR3 DNA follows: TGTGCCAGCAGTCCGTCTTCCCCGCTCCCCACAGATACGCAGTATTTT. Residues: CASSPSSPLPTDTQYF.

This clonotype was seen only a few times. The rearrangement joins TRBV6-5 to TRBJ2-5; D may correspond to TRBD1 or TRBD2 (5 bases each). The CDR3 loop spans 15 amino acids. From germline, CDR1 is MNHEY and CDR2 SVGAGI. V was pared by 2 bases and J by 2 bases, with 12 bases between. CDR3 protein: CASSYGDGYQETQYF. For the CDR3, the DNA is TGTGCCAGCAGTTACGGGGACGGTTATCAAGAGACCCAGTACTTC.

This chain joins TRBV18 and TRBJ2-5; unclear D gene. The end of the DNA fits TRBJ2-7 better, so the J call may be wrong. Germline V gene data show CDR1 as KGHSH and CDR2 as LQKENI. The CDR3 sequence is 14 residues long. DNA for the CDR3: TGTGCCAGCTCACCTCCTGACGGGTCCTACGAGCAGTACTTC. Its translation is CASSPPDGSYEQYF.

This rearrangement joins TRBV29-1 to TRBJ2-5; either TRBD1 or TRBD2 may supply D (6 bases each). V was clipped by 2 bases and J by 7 bases, with 14 bases between them. Germline V gene lookup returns CDR1 SQVTM and CDR2 ANQGSEA. The CDR3 has 13 residues. The CDR3 sequence is CSVESEGVRTQYF. In DNA form, the CDR3 reads TGCAGCGTTGAATCGGAGGGGGTTCGGACCCAGTACTTC.

A few counts support this clonotype. This chain connects TRBV28 to TRBJ2-1; 7 bases align to TRBD2. V dropped 6 bases and J dropped 7; count of bases not matched to a gene: 9. Germline V gene lookup returns CDR1 MDHEN and CDR2 SYDVKM. The CDR3 covers 14 residues. CDR3 DNA: TGTGCCAGCAGACGACGGGAGGCCTTTAATGAGCAGTTCTTC. This sequence encodes CASRRREAFNEQFF.

This clonotype showed up just a few times. The chain employs TRBV6-1 and TRBJ1-4, with D unclear. Germline V gene sequence: CDR1 MNHNS, CDR2 SASEGT. This CDR3 comprises 15 residues. V lost 7 bases to trimming and J lost 8 bases, with 20 bases between them. DNA for the CDR3: TGTGCCAGCACTGTGGCGACCTACTGGGAGGAAAAACTGTTTTTT. It specifies CASTVATYWEEKLFF.

This clonotype was detected only a few times. The genes are TRBV6-1 and TRBJ2-7; no clear D gene. Deletions cut 7 bases from V and 0 bases from J, with 10 bases between. The CDR3 totals 13 residues. From germline, CDR1 is MNHNS and CDR2 SASEGT. The CDR3 sequence: CASNGYSSYEQYF. CDR3 nucleotides: TGTGCCAGCAACGGGTACAGCTCCTACGAGCAGTACTTC.

In this sample, this clonotype turned up a few times. The chain links TRBV25-1 to TRBJ1-3; D gene uncertain. The CDR3 contains 12 residues. The V gene lost 1 base and the J gene lost 8 bases, with 6 bases spanning the gap. Germline V gives CDR1 MGHDK, CDR2 SYGVNS. CDR3 sequence (DNA): TGTGCCAGCAGTGAATTGATAGACACCATATATTTT. Its translation is CASSELIDTIYF.

The chain has TRBV2 and TRBJ2-5, with D perhaps matching TRBD1 (6 bases). Germline lookup yields CDR1 SNHLY and CDR2 FYNNEI. V lost 7 bases and J 4 bases, leaving 22 bases between the germline ends. CDR3 length equals 16 residues. The CDR3 DNA sequence: TGTGCCAGCACCCCATTTGGGACATCCCCGGGAGAGACCCAGTACTTC. Encoded protein: CASTPFGTSPGETQYF.

This chain joins TRBV12-3 or TRBV12-4 and TRBJ2-5; 9 nucleotides line up with TRBD1. The CDR3 runs 16 residues. Trimming removed 6 bases from V and 4 bases from J; junction bases left unmatched: 12. As DNA, the CDR3 is TGTGCCAGCAGGCGCCGGACAGGGGAGGATGTAGAGACCCAGTACTTC. Protein product: CASRRRTGEDVETQYF.

The chain employs TRBV6-6 and TRBJ2-3; tentatively, D is TRBD1 or TRBD2 (6 bases each). V was pared by 8 bases and J by 5 bases, with 14 bases between. The CDR3 is 13 amino acids. Germline CDR1 and CDR2: MNHNY and SVGAGI (reference sequence). The CDR3 coding sequence is TGTGCCAGCTTACTAGCAGGGGTAGATACGCAGTATTTT. Protein: CASLLAGVDTQYF.

This clonotype was counted a few times. The junction departs from germline at one end; a sequencing error may be responsible. V is TRBV7-9 and J is TRBJ1-1; D is uncertain. This CDR3 is built from 13 residues. Germline V gene lookup returns CDR1 SEHNR and CDR2 FQNEAQ (reference sequence). In nucleotides, the CDR3 is TGTGCCAGCAGCCACGGGATGAACTCTGAAGCTTTCTTT. It specifies CASSHGMNSEAFF.

In its sample, this clonotype was seen a few times. The chain joins TRBV7-9 to TRBJ2-5; the D gene is possibly TRBD2 (6 bases). Between the trimmed V and J ends, which lost 8 bases and 5 bases, there was a span of 18 bases. The V gene's germline CDR1 is SEHNR and CDR2 FQNEAQ (reference sequence). This CDR3 is built from 14 residues. The CDR3 loop is CASSPGRAGETQYF. The CDR3 DNA is TGTGCCAGCTCCCCCGGCAGGGCGGGGGAGACCCAGTACTTC.

The chain links TRBV11-2 to TRBJ2-1; 13 bases line up with TRBD2. V was pared by 1 base and J by 0 bases, with 12 bases of the junction left unmatched. The CDR3 has 21 residues. Germline V lookup: CDR1 SGHAT, CDR2 FQNNGV. CDR3 in DNA: TGTGCCAGCAGCTTAGTGGTCCCACTAGCGGGGGGGCGGAGCTCCTACAATGAGCAGTTCTTC. Its protein is CASSLVVPLAGGRSSYNEQFF.

This clonotype was observed a few times. This rearrangement joins TRBV21-1 to TRBJ1-5; the table's D call TRBD1 went unverified against the DNA. TRBV21-1 constitutes a pseudogene. This CDR3 is 14 amino acids long. The CDR3 nucleotides read TGTGCCAGCAGCAAAAGGACAGACTATCAGCCCCAGCATTTT. This gives the protein CASSKRTDYQPQHF.

There are a few counts of this clonotype. V gene TRBV27 combines with J gene TRBJ2-3, with TRBD1 matching over 7 bases. Trimming took 3 bases from V and 1 from J; bases not matched to a gene: 4. This CDR3 is built from 15 residues. Germline CDR1 reads MNHEY; CDR2 reads SMNVEV (reference sequence). CDR3 bases: TGTGCCAGCAGTTTGTTGGGGACAGGCACAGATACGCAGTATTTT. Its protein product is CASSLLGTGTDTQYF.

This clonotype was found a few times. The CDR3, as DNA: TGTGCCAGCAGTTTTGTAAGGAGAAGCACAGATACGCAGTATTTT. This sequence encodes CASSFVRRSTDTQYF. The V gene is TRBV27, the J gene TRBJ2-3, with D unresolved. Germline V gene lookup returns CDR1 MNHEY and CDR2 SMNVEV (reference sequence). The V end was cut by 3 bases, the J end by 0 bases, with 10 bases between. The CDR3 contains 15 residues.

This clonotype was detected a few times. The rearrangement links TRBV12-3 or TRBV12-4 to TRBJ1-3; TRBD1 might be the D (5 bases). The CDR3 runs 11 residues. V dropped 8 bases and J dropped 7 bases, with 9 bases sitting between them. The CDR3 nucleotides are TGTGCCAGCTTTTGGGGGAACACCATATATTTT. Its protein product is CASFWGNTIYF.

The rearrangement uses TRBV5-1 and TRBJ2-1; 11 bases align to TRBD2. V gave up 4 bases and J gave up 7 bases; unmatched junction bases: 10. The germline CDR1 and CDR2 sequences are SGHRS and YFSETQ. This CDR3 comprises 16 residues. The CDR3 nucleotides read TGCGCCAGCAGCCGGGAGGTAGCGGGAGGGTCTAATGAGCAGTTCTTC. The encoded protein is CASSREVAGGSNEQFF. Variable domain in full (rest from reference TRBV5-1 and TRBJ2-1): KAGVTQTPRYLIKTRGQQVTLSCSPISGHRSVSWYQQTPGQGLQFLFEYFSETQRNKGNFPGRFSGRQFSNSRSEMNVSTLELGDSALYLCASSREVAGGSNEQFFGPGTRLTVL.

V is TRBV15 and J is TRBJ1-3; no firm D call. Germline values: CDR1 LNHNV, CDR2 YYDKDF (reference sequence). V was cut by 5 bases and J by 2 bases, with 13 bases left in between. The CDR3 runs to 15 residues. The CDR3 loop reads CATSVDRRAGNTIYF. The CDR3 DNA sequence: TGTGCCACCAGCGTCGACCGGAGAGCTGGAAACACCATATATTTT. The variable domain in full, with the rest retrieved from reference TRBV15 and TRBJ1-3, is DAMVIQNPRYQVTQFGKPVTLSCSQTLNHNVMYWYQQKSSQAPKLLFHYYDKDFNNEADTPDNFQSRRPNTSFCFLDIRSPGLGDTAMYLCATSVDRRAGNTIYFGEGSWLTVV.